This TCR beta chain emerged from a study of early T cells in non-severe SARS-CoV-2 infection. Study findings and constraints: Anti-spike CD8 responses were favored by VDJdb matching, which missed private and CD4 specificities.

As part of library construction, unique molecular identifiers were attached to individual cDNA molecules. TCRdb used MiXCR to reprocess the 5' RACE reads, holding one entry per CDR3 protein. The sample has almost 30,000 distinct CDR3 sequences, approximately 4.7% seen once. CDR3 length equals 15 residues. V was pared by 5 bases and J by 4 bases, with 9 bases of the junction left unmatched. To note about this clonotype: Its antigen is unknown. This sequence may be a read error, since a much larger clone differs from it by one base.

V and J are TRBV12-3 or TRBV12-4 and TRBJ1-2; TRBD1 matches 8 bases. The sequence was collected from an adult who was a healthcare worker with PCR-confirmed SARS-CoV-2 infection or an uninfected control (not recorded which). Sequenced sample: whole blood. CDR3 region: CASSTQAGGIYGYTF. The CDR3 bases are TGTGCCAGCAGTACCCAGGCAGGGGGCATCTATGGCTACACCTTC.